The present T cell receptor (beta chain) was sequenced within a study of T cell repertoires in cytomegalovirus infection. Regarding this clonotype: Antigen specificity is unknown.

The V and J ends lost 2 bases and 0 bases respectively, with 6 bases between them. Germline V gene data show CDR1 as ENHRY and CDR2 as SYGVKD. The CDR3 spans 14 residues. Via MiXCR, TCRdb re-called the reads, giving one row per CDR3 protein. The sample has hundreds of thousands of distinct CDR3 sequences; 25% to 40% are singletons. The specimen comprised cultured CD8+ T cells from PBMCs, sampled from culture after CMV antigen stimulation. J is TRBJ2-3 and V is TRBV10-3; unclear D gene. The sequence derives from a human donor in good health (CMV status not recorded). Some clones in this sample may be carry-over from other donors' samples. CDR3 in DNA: TGTGCCATCAGTGAGGAAACTAGCACAGATACGCAGTATTTT. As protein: CAISEETSTDTQYF.